This T cell receptor (beta chain) is from a study of blood T cell repertoires in COVID-19. About the study: T cells, B-cell-depleted T cells, or PBMCs supplied cDNA or gDNA.

In the authors' workflow: Amplification of reference gene primers was used by the study to estimate nucleated cell counts. Sequencing used immunoSEQ multiplex PCR; TCRdb keeps in-frame clones, though not all of them. Clone size and the V and J calls come from that table; the DNA yielded D and trimming. Here the sample spans 250,000 to 300,000 clones, under 90% being singletons. Across about two dozen US areas, participants ranged in age from about 18 to 89 years. The study counted Cohort 3 donors as recovered given two negative PCRs, clearance, or symptom resolution. This CDR3 comprises 14 residues. CDR1 is ENHRY and CDR2 is SYGVKD in the germline V gene. V was pared by 4 bases and J by 7 bases, with 7 bases of the junction left unmatched.

The clonotype was recovered from a man aged 18 to 30 who had recovered from COVID-19. The chain recombines TRBV10-3 with TRBJ1-5, with 7 positions matching TRBD1. The sequenced material came from PBMCs or T cells enriched from blood (not recorded which). For the CDR3, the DNA is TGTGCCATCAGTGCGACAGGGCTAGAGCAGCCCCAGCATTTT. It codes for CAISATGLEQPQHF.